These 10 T cell receptor beta chains originate from one sample sequenced in a study of tumor-infiltrating lymphocytes in primary liver carcinoma. Starting from about 0.5 ug of total RNA, TCR beta cDNA was produced with a primer in the constant region. Each TCR beta library was derived from three nested multiplex PCR rounds that employed slightly modified ARM-PCR. For around 9 cycles apiece, the opening two PCR rounds ran with TRBV1-TRBV30 forward primers and a C-beta reverse primer. TCRdb processed the multiplex PCR reads anew with MiXCR; each CDR3 protein has one entry. The data contain fewer than 350,000 distinct CDR3 sequences, 65% of them seen just once; the ten biggest clones take up roughly 8.9%. In addition to blood RNA drawn from unsorted whole blood, germline DNA was extracted. Specimen: peripheral blood. These TCRs come from a man aged 35-49 years with primary liver carcinoma and hepatitis B virus infection.

This clonotype was seen only a few times. A junction end diverges from the germline sequence, so it may reflect a read error. J is TRBJ2-1 and V is TRBV11-2, with D possibly TRBD2 on 5 matching bases. The CDR3 runs 16 residues. From germline, CDR1 is SGHAT and CDR2 FQNNGV. The CDR3 nucleotides are TGTGTCAGCAGCGACCCTCCTAGTGGGAGAAACAATGAGCAGTTCTTC. Translation: CVSSDPPSGRNNEQFF. The full variable domain, its missing parts supplied by reference TRBV11-2 and TRBJ2-1, is EAGVAQSPRYKIIEKRQSVAFWCNPISGHATLYWYQQILGQGPKLLIQFQNNGVVDDSQLPKDRFSAERLKGVDSTLKIQPAKLEDSAVYLCVSSDPPSGRNNEQFFGPGTRLTVL.

Details on this clonotype: Since a much larger clone is just one base distant, this may be a read error. The chain recombines TRBV11-2 with TRBJ1-2, with 7 bases lining up with TRBD1. V was clipped by 3 bases and J by 10 bases; unmatched bases: 11. CDR1 is SGHAT, CDR2 FQNNGV, per germline. CDR3 length equals 14 residues. The CDR3 loop reads CASSFLTGSFDYTF. The CDR3 DNA follows: TGTGCCAGCAGCTTCTTGACAGGGTCCTTTGACTACACCTTC.

A word on this clonotype: A read error may produce the germline difference seen at one junction end. V usage is TRBV4-1 and J usage is TRBJ2-2; 11 nucleotides line up with TRBD2. This CDR3 comprises 15 residues. Germline V lookup: CDR1 MGHRA, CDR2 YSYEKL. The DNA for the CDR3 is TGCGCCAGTGAAGTAGCGGGAGGGTCTCCCGGTGAGCTGTTTTTT. It is translated as CASEVAGGSPGELFF.

V and J are TRBV6-2 or TRBV6-3 and TRBJ2-7; D may be TRBD1 (5 bases). Germline loops: CDR1 MNHEY, CDR2 SVGEGT. This CDR3 has 14 residues. V lost 2 bases and J lost 3, with 11 bases in between. The CDR3 spells CASSYLGAYYEQYF. CDR3 sequence (DNA): TGTGCCAGCAGTTACCTAGGGGCATACTACGAGCAGTACTTC.

This clonotype was recorded many times. J is TRBJ1-4 and V is TRBV29-1; TRBD1 aligns across 7 bases. The V gene's germline CDR1 is SQVTM and CDR2 ANQGSEA. The CDR3 sequence is 13 residues long. J was trimmed by 8 bases and V by 4 bases; bases with no gene match: 7. The CDR3 sequence is CSVVIQGPEKLFF. DNA of the CDR3: TGCAGCGTTGTTATACAGGGGCCGGAAAAACTGTTTTTT.

As for this clonotype: Just one base apart from a much larger clone, this may be a read error. V is TRBV29-1 and J is TRBJ2-5; D not certain. CDR1 and CDR2 from the germline V gene are SQVTM and ANQGSEA. The CDR3 totals 12 residues. V lost 6 bases and J 2 bases, leaving 10 bases between the germline ends. The CDR3 reads CSVRARQETQYF. The DNA for the CDR3 is TGCAGCGTACGGGCGCGACAAGAGACCCAGTACTTC.

This clonotype was seen a single time. A read error may be the cause here, since a much bigger clone is one base away. The chain joins TRBV12-1 to TRBJ2-3; no check of the table's D call, TRBD1, against the DNA was made. TRBV12-1 is reported as a pseudogene. The CDR3 is 15 residues long. Written as DNA, the CDR3 is TGTGCCAGCAACTTTGTCCCCCACCGGGTCGATACGCAGTATTTT. Its protein product is CASNFVPHRVDTQYF.

This sequence joins TRBV11-1 and TRBJ1-4, with D unresolved. CDR3 length equals 13 residues. The V end lost 9 bases, the J end lost 3 bases, and 11 bases lay between the germline ends. Germline lookup yields CDR1 SGHAT and CDR2 FQDESV (reference sequence). In nucleotides, the CDR3 is TGTGCCAGTAGCCTCGGGGCTAATGAAAAACTGTTTTTT. Translating gives CASSLGANEKLFF. The full variable domain, its missing parts supplied by reference TRBV11-1 and TRBJ1-4, is EAEVAQSPRYKITEKSQAVAFWCDPISGHATLYWYRQILGQGPELLVQFQDESVVDDSQLPKDRFSAERLKGVDSTLKIQPAELGDSAMYLCASSLGANEKLFFGSGTQLSVL.

V usage is TRBV7-9 and J usage is TRBJ2-7; D call uncertain. This CDR3 contains 13 residues. The V and J ends lost 5 bases and 9 bases respectively, with 17 bases between them. Germline lookup yields CDR1 SEHNR and CDR2 FQNEAQ (reference sequence). As DNA, the CDR3 is TGTGCCAGCAGCCCCGGTTTTGACGGCGCGCAGTACTTC. It codes for CASSPGFDGAQYF.

The rearrangement links TRBV12-3 or TRBV12-4 to TRBJ2-3; 9 nucleotides match TRBD2. The CDR3 loop spans 17 amino acids. Losses at the gene ends were 3 bases for V and 14 bases for J; bases not matched to a gene: 21. The CDR3 region has the DNA TGTGCCAGCAGTTTTCTTTTGCCTAGCGGGATCCCAGATACGTGGTATTTT. This translates into CASSFLLPSGIPDTWYF.